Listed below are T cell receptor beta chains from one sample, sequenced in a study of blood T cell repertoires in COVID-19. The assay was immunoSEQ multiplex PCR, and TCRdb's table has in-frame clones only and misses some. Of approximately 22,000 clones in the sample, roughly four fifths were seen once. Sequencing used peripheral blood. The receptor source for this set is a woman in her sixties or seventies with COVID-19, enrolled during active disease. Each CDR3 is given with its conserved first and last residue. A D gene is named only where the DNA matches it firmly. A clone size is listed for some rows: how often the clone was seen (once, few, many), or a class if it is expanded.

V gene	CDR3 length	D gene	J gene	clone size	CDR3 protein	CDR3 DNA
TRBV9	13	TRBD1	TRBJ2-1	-	CASSEGAGTEQFF	TGTGCCAGCAGCGAGGGGGCGGGTACTGAGCAGTTCTTC
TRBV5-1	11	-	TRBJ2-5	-	CASKLIETQYF	TGCGCCAGCAAGCTCATCGAGACCCAGTACTTC
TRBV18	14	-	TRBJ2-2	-	CASSPLEDSGELFF	TGTGCCAGCTCACCGTTGGAGGACAGCGGGGAGCTGTTTTTT
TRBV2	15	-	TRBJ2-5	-	CASSDSGLPQETQYF	TGTGCCAGCAGTGATTCCGGACTCCCTCAAGAGACCCAGTACTTC
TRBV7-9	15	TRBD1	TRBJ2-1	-	CASSSYRGLKNEQFF	TGTGCCAGCAGCTCCTACAGGGGGCTGAAGAATGAGCAGTTCTTC
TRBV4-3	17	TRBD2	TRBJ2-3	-	CASSQGLAGGSTDTQYF	TGCGCCAGCAGCCAAGGTCTAGCGGGGGGGAGCACAGATACGCAGTATTTT
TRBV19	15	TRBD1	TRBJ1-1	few	CASSSRTGEDTEAFF	TGTGCCAGTAGTTCACGGACAGGGGAGGACACTGAAGCTTTCTTT
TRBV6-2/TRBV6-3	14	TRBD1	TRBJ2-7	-	CASTPPGQGDEQYF	TGTGCCAGCACCCCCCCGGGACAGGGCGACGAGCAGTACTTC
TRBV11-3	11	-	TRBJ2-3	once	CASSTGDTQYF	TGTGCCAGCAGCACCGGAGATACGCAGTATTTT
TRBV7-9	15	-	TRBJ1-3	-	CASSPSASSGNTIYF	TGTGCCAGCAGCCCCTCCGCTAGCTCTGGAAACACCATATATTTT
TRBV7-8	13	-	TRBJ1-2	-	CASSLGSSRGYTF	TGTGCCAGCAGCTTAGGTTCTTCTCGGGGCTACACCTTC
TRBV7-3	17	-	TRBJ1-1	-	CASSSEPLDRSYTEAFF	TGTGCCAGCAGCTCCGAGCCTTTAGACAGGTCGTATACTGAAGCTTTCTTT
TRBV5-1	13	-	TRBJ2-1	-	CASSVLAYNEQFF	TGCGCCAGCAGCGTCTTAGCGTACAATGAGCAGTTCTTC
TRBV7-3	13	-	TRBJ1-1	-	CASSLQMNTEAFF	TGTGCCAGCAGCTTACAGATGAACACTGAAGCTTTCTTT
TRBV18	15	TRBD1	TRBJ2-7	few	CASHSTGQGSYEQYF	TGTGCCAGCCATTCAACGGGACAGGGTTCCTACGAGCAGTACTTC
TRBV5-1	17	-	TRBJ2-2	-	CASSLDPGTLNTGELFF	TGCGCCAGCAGCTTGGACCCCGGGACTCTGAACACCGGGGAGCTGTTTTTT
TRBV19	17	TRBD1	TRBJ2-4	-	CASSKGQGVLAKNIQYF	TGTGCCAGTAGTAAGGGACAGGGAGTGTTGGCCAAAAACATTCAGTACTTC
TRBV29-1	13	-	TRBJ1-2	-	CSVTPRGRYGYTF	TGCAGCGTAACCCCCCGAGGGAGGTATGGCTACACCTTC
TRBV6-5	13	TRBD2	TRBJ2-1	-	CASRGLADNEQFF	TGTGCCAGCAGAGGACTAGCGGACAATGAGCAGTTCTTC
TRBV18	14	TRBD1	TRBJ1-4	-	CASSPGTDNEKLFF	TGTGCCAGCTCACCAGGGACAGATAATGAAAAACTGTTTTTT
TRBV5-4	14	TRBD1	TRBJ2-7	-	CASSLWDSPYEQYF	TGTGCCAGCAGCTTGTGGGACAGCCCCTACGAGCAGTACTTC
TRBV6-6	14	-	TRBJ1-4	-	CASSRRGEGEKLFF	TGTGCCAGCAGCCGCCGGGGGGAGGGAGAAAAACTGTTTTTT
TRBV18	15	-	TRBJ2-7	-	CASSPPIGSPGEQYF	TGTGCCAGCTCACCACCGATCGGGTCTCCGGGCGAGCAGTACTTC
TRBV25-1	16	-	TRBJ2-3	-	CASSDPGLTGFDTQYF	TGTGCCAGCAGTGATCCCGGCCTGACAGGTTTCGATACGCAGTATTTT
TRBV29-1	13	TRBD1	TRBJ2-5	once	CSVVPRGLGTQYF	TGCAGCGTTGTACCCAGGGGGCTCGGGACCCAGTACTTC
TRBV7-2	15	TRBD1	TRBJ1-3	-	CASSARGPTGNTIYF	TGTGCCAGCAGCGCCAGGGGGCCAACTGGAAACACCATATATTTT